These 24 T cell receptor beta chains were all obtained from the same sample, sequenced in a study of blood T cell repertoires in COVID-19. Generated by immunoSEQ multiplex PCR, the TCRdb table keeps only in-frame clones and is missing some. The sample includes 100,000 to 150,000 clones, about 83% seen only once; the top ten take more than 9.5%. The sequencing sample was made of peripheral blood. Receptors were obtained from a man aged 40-49 years with active or convalescent COVID-19.

This chain connects TRBV10-3 to TRBJ2-5; 9 bases line up with TRBD2. CDR3 length: 15 residues. Germline V gives CDR1 ENHRY, CDR2 SYGVKD. After removal of 4 bases from V and 2 bases from J, the junction contained 5 bases not matched to a gene. The CDR3 sequence: CAISGFAGGQETQYF. The CDR3 DNA reads TGTGCCATCAGTGGGTTCGCGGGGGGGCAAGAGACCCAGTACTTC.

The gene calls are TRBV14 and TRBJ1-6, with 9 nucleotides matching TRBD1. The CDR3 extends over 16 amino acids. V was pared by 1 base and J by 9 bases, with 7 bases of the junction left unmatched. Germline CDR1 SGHDN, CDR2 FVKESK. CDR3 in DNA: TGTGCCAGCAGCCAAGGATCGGGACAGGGAAGTTCACCCCTCCACTTT. It yields the protein CASSQGSGQGSSPLHF. Using reference TRBV14 and TRBJ1-6 for the parts outside the CDR3, the full variable domain is EAGVTQFPSHSVIEKGQTVTLRCDPISGHDNLYWYRRVMGKEIKFLLHFVKESKQDESGMPNNRFLAERTGGTYSTLKVQPAELEDSGVYFCASSQGSGQGSSPLHFGNGTRLTVT.

V and J are TRBV19 and TRBJ2-5, with 7 bases that match TRBD1. Trimming cost V 0 bases and J 5 bases; bases outside gene matches: 9. CDR1 is LNHDA, CDR2 SQIVND, per germline (reference sequence). The CDR3 is 16 residues long. CDR3 loop: CASSIDDGQAGETQYF. CDR3 DNA sequence: TGTGCCAGTAGTATAGATGATGGACAGGCAGGTGAGACCCAGTACTTC.

The chain employs TRBV3-1 (or the pseudogene TRBV3-2) and TRBJ2-4, with 11 bases aligning to TRBD2. The CDR3 runs to 14 residues. The germline gives CDR1 LGHDT, CDR2 YNNKEL (reference sequence). V dropped 4 bases and J dropped 15; count of bases not matched to a gene: 11. CDR3 region: CASSLASGGPSRYF. For the CDR3, the DNA is TGTGCCAGCAGCCTAGCTAGCGGGGGGCCCTCTAGGTACTTC.

A single count supports this clone. This chain joins TRBV30 and TRBJ2-3; D remains ambiguous. Germline V gene data show CDR1 as GTSNPN and CDR2 as SVGIG (reference sequence). This CDR3 has 15 residues. V was shortened by 0 bases and J by 0 bases, with 10 bases between the two germline ends. CDR3 DNA sequence: TGTGCCTGGAGTGTGGGCGTAGAGAGCACAGATACGCAGTATTTT. Amino acids: CAWSVGVESTDTQYF. The full variable domain, in which reference TRBV30 and TRBJ2-3 provide the parts outside the CDR3, is SQTIHQWPATLVQPVGSPLSLECTVEGTSNPNLYWYRQAAGRGLQLLFYSVGIGQISSEVPQNLSASRPQDRQFILSSKKLLLSDSGFYLCAWSVGVESTDTQYFGPGTRLTVL.

Comments on this clone: Within the sample, other DNA sequences also encode this same CDR3. The chain uses TRBV19 and TRBJ2-1; 7 positions agree with TRBD1. This CDR3 has 17 amino acids. V shed 5 bases and J 0 bases; nucleotides not matched to a gene: 10. The germline CDR1 and CDR2 sequences are LNHDA and SQIVND (reference sequence). CDR3 nucleotides: TGTGCCAGTAGTGCCGCCTTGACAGGGCTCTCCTACAATGAGCAGTTCTTC. Protein sequence: CASSAALTGLSYNEQFF.

The V and J genes are TRBV19 and TRBJ1-4; TRBD1 is a possible D gene (6 bases). CDR3 length: 17 residues. CDR1 LNHDA and CDR2 SQIVND come from the germline V gene (reference sequence). The V gene lost 7 bases and the J gene lost 3 bases, with 21 bases spanning the gap. The CDR3 bases are TGTGCCAGTACCAGAACCCGACCGGACAGACCTAATGAAAAACTGTTTTTT. This sequence encodes CASTRTRPDRPNEKLFF.

This clone was detected once. V is TRBV4-1 and J is TRBJ2-7; no reliable D call. The germline V gene has CDR1 MGHRA and CDR2 YSYEKL. Trimming stripped 0 bases from V and 4 bases from J, with 10 bases between. This CDR3 is built from 14 residues. The DNA of the CDR3 is TGCGCCAGCAGCCAAGAGTTCGGCAGGTACGAGCAGTACTTC. Protein: CASSQEFGRYEQYF.

The chain couples TRBV25-1 to TRBJ2-3, with a tentative D call TRBD2 (6 bases). In germline, CDR1 is MGHDK, CDR2 SYGVNS. Trimming cost V 0 bases and J 5 bases, with 15 bases left between them. The CDR3 runs 16 residues. CDR3 nucleotides: TGTGCCAGCAGTGAATACAAAGTGAGGGAGGAAGATACGCAGTATTTT. Protein sequence: CASSEYKVREEDTQYF.

The chain couples TRBV11-2 to TRBJ2-3; D unresolved. Germline V gene sequence: CDR1 SGHAT, CDR2 FQNNGV. V lost 2 bases, J lost 3 bases, and 9 bases lay in between. There are 14 residues in the CDR3. This CDR3 is CASSLYLATDTQYF. The CDR3 bases are TGTGCCAGCAGCTTATACTTAGCTACAGATACGCAGTATTTT.

In the case of this clone: Germline and junction disagree at one end, which may indicate a read error. This chain's CDR3 is CASGTGGAYYGYTF. CDR3 bases: TGTGCCAGCGGGACAGGGGGGGCATACTACGGCTACACCTTC. The genes are TRBV6-5 and TRBJ1-2, with TRBD1 matching over 11 bases. The CDR3 runs 14 residues. CDR1 MNHEY and CDR2 SVGAGI come from the germline V gene.

The rearrangement links TRBV3-1 (or the pseudogene TRBV3-2) to TRBJ2-7; D is unclear. Per the germline V gene, CDR1 is LGHDT and CDR2 is YNNKEL (reference sequence). The ends were cut back, 4 bases at V and 3 bases at J, with 10 bases in the middle. The CDR3 sequence is 13 residues long. The CDR3 sequence: CASSRTEYYEQYF. CDR3 nucleotide sequence: TGTGCCAGCAGCCGAACAGAATACTACGAGCAGTACTTC.

This clone has just a few counts. The chain is built from TRBV7-3 and TRBJ2-5; TRBD1 might be the D (7 bases). This CDR3 comprises 15 residues. V was trimmed by 2 bases and J by 2 bases, leaving 12 bases between them. The germline V gene encodes CDR1 SGHTA and CDR2 FQGTGA. CDR3 nucleotide sequence: TGTGCCAGCAGCTTAGGAGGGGGCCGTCAAGAGACCCAGTACTTC. Its translation is CASSLGGGRQETQYF.

This CDR3 reads CASSPIRYEQYF. DNA of the CDR3: TGTGCCAGCAGCCCAATCAGGTACGAGCAGTACTTC. The chain recombines TRBV7-8 with TRBJ2-7; D gene ambiguous. From germline, CDR1 is SGHVS and CDR2 FQNEAQ. CDR3 size: 12 residues. The V end was cut by 5 bases, the J end by 4 bases, with 9 bases between.

V usage is TRBV5-1 and J usage is TRBJ1-3; tentatively, D is TRBD1 (5 bases). V was clipped by 4 bases and J by 0 bases, with 11 bases between them. The CDR3 runs 15 residues. The germline V gene encodes CDR1 SGHRS and CDR2 YFSETQ. CDR3 loop: CASSSDGHSGNTIYF. The CDR3 region has the DNA TGCGCCAGCAGCAGCGACGGACACTCTGGAAACACCATATATTTT.

This clone has just a few counts. The chain carries TRBV4-1 and TRBJ2-3; 7 nucleotides agree with TRBD2. Unmatched junction bases numbered 11, after V lost 0 bases and J lost 2 bases. Looked up from germline, CDR1 is MGHRA and CDR2 is YSYEKL. CDR3 length: 18 amino acids. The CDR3 sequence is CASSQEPGGGAHTDTQYF. In DNA, the CDR3 is TGCGCCAGCAGCCAAGAGCCCGGGGGAGGGGCCCACACAGATACGCAGTATTTT.

The chain links TRBV7-4 to TRBJ1-5; the match to TRBD1 covers 8 bases. Germline loops: CDR1 SGHVT, CDR2 SQSDAQ. This CDR3 is 17 amino acids long. Germline trimming cut 3 bases from V and 3 bases from J; bases unmatched to any gene: 10. The CDR3 nucleotides are TGTGCCAGCAGCTTGGTTGACCGGGACAGGCTCAATCAGCCCCAGCATTTT. It is translated as CASSLVDRDRLNQPQHF.

The J gene is TRBJ2-1, the V gene TRBV19; 9 positions match TRBD1. This CDR3 contains 14 residues. Losses at the gene ends were 8 bases for V and 4 bases for J; bases not matched to a gene: 6. Germline CDR1 and CDR2: LNHDA and SQIVND (reference sequence). The CDR3 DNA reads as TGTGCCAGTCGTCCGGGACAGGGATACAATGAGCAGTTCTTC. Its protein product is CASRPGQGYNEQFF.

The chain has TRBV12-3 or TRBV12-4 and TRBJ1-4; D not resolved. V lost 0 bases and J 7 bases, leaving 6 bases between the germline ends. The CDR3 consists of 13 residues. Written as DNA, the CDR3 is TGTGCCAGCAGTTTAGCCTTGAGTGAAAAACTGTTTTTT. It yields the protein CASSLALSEKLFF.

This chain uses TRBV15 with TRBJ2-2, with 12 nucleotides matching TRBD1. CDR1 and CDR2 (germline): LNHNV, YYDKDF (reference sequence). V lost 6 bases and J lost 7; bases outside the gene matches: 15. There are 18 residues in the CDR3. In DNA, the CDR3 is TGTGCCACCAGTCTCCTGTATGGGACAGGGGGCGTCGGCGGGGAGCTGTTTTTT. Residues: CATSLLYGTGGVGGELFF.

This clone has just one count. The chain has TRBV18 and TRBJ2-1, with D possibly matching TRBD2 (7 bases). This CDR3 has 15 amino acids. The germline gives CDR1 KGHSH, CDR2 LQKENI. V was shortened by 2 bases and J by 5 bases, with 13 bases between the two germline ends. The CDR3 DNA reads TGTGCCAGCTCACCAGTGCGGGGGCCGAACAATGAGCAGTTCTTC. Protein sequence: CASSPVRGPNNEQFF.

The V and J genes are TRBV29-1 and TRBJ1-1; 7 positions agree with TRBD1. V shed 6 bases, J shed 1 base, and the junction held 5 bases outside the gene matches. Germline CDR1 and CDR2: SQVTM and ANQGSEA. The CDR3 contains 13 residues. For the CDR3, the DNA is TGCAGCGTCGCGGGACAGCGGAACACTGAAGCTTTCTTT. Translation: CSVAGQRNTEAFF.

The chain has TRBV10-3 and TRBJ2-6, with D hard to call. Between the trimmed V and J ends, which lost 1 base and 3 bases, there was a span of 7 bases. CDR1 and CDR2 from the germline V gene are ENHRY and SYGVKD. There are 15 residues in the CDR3. CDR3 in amino acids: CAISEFGFGANVLTF. CDR3 bases: TGTGCCATCAGTGAGTTCGGGTTTGGGGCCAACGTCCTGACTTTC.

The chain links TRBV6-5 to TRBJ2-2; no clear D gene. V lost 7 bases, J lost 0 bases, and 9 bases lay in between. CDR1 and CDR2 from the germline V gene are MNHEY and SVGAGI. This CDR3 comprises 14 residues. The CDR3 spells CASMAEANTGELFF. In DNA form, the CDR3 reads TGTGCCAGCATGGCAGAAGCGAACACCGGGGAGCTGTTTTTT.